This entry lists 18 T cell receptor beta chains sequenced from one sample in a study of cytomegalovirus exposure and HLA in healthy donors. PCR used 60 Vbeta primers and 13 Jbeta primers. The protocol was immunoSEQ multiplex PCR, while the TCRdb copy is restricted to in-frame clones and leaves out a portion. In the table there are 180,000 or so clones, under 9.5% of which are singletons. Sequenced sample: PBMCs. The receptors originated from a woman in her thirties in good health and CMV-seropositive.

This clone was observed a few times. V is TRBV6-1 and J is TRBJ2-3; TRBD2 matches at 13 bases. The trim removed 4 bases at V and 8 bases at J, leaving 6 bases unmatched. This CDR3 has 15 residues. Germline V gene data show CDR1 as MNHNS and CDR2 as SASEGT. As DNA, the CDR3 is TGTGCCAGCAGTGGGACTAGCGGGAGATATGGTACGCAGTATTTT. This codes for CASSGTSGRYGTQYF.

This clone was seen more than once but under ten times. The CDR3 protein is CASSVTTPTKGLAGTSYNEQFF. In nucleotides, the CDR3 is TGTGCCAGCAGCGTTACTACCCCGACTAAGGGACTAGCGGGAACCTCCTACAATGAGCAGTTCTTC. The genes are TRBV9 and TRBJ2-1; 13 bases line up with TRBD2. V lost 2 bases, J lost 0 bases, and 17 bases stayed unmatched. The CDR3 is 22 amino acids. Germline V gene sequence: CDR1 SGDLS, CDR2 YYNGEE. Filled out from reference TRBV9 and TRBJ2-1, the complete variable domain reads DSGVTQTPKHLITATGQRVTLRCSPRSGDLSVYWYQQSLDQGLQFLIQYYNGEERAKGNILERFSAQQFPDLHSELNLSSLELGDSALYFCASSVTTPTKGLAGTSYNEQFFGPGTRLTVL.

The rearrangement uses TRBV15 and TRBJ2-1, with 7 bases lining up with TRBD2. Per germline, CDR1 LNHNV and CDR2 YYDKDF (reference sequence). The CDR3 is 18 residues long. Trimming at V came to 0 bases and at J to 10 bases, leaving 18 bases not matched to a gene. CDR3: CATSRDLGSGIEVGEQFF. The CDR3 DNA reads TGTGCCACCAGCAGAGATCTAGGGAGCGGGATAGAGGTTGGGGAGCAGTTCTTC. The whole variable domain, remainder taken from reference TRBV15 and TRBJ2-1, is DAMVIQNPRYQVTQFGKPVTLSCSQTLNHNVMYWYQQKSSQAPKLLFHYYDKDFNNEADTPDNFQSRRPNTSFCFLDIRSPGLGDTAMYLCATSRDLGSGIEVGEQFFGPGTRLTVL.

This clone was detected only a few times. The CDR3 sequence is CASSEAGGGSSYEQYF. The CDR3 DNA sequence: TGTGCCAGCAGTGAAGCAGGGGGAGGGTCCTCCTACGAGCAGTACTTC. The chain carries TRBV6-1 and TRBJ2-7; weak D call: TRBD2 (7 bases). The V and J ends lost 0 bases and 0 bases respectively, with 12 bases between them. The CDR3 extends over 16 amino acids. The germline V gene encodes CDR1 MNHNS and CDR2 SASEGT.

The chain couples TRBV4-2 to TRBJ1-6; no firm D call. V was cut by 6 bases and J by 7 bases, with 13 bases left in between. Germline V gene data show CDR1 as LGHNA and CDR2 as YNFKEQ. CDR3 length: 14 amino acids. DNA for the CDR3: TGTGCCAGCAGACCCGCGGGCTCAAATTCACCCCTCCACTTT. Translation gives CASRPAGSNSPLHF.

CDR3 region: CASSQVMSPGGEKLFF. In nucleotides, the CDR3 is TGTGCCAGCAGCCAGGTGATGTCCCCGGGGGGTGAAAAACTGTTTTTT. This chain links TRBV5-5 with TRBJ1-4; D might be TRBD1 (5 bases). The CDR3 runs to 16 residues. V lost 4 bases to trimming and J lost 7 bases, with 20 bases between them. The germline V gene has CDR1 SGHKS and CDR2 YYEKEE (reference sequence).

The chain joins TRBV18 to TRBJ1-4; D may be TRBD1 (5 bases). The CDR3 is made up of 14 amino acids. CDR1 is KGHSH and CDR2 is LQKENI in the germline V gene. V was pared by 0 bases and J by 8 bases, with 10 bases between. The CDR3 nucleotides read TGTGCCAGCTCACCACCAGGGGTGAGGGAAAAACTGTTTTTT. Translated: CASSPPGVREKLFF.

CDR3 amino acids: CASRPTGGSGNTIYF. The CDR3, as DNA: TGTGCCAGCCGCCCTACAGGGGGCTCTGGAAACACCATATATTTT. The chain recombines TRBV27 with TRBJ1-3; 8 bases align to TRBD1. The CDR3 has 15 amino acids. Germline lookup yields CDR1 MNHEY and CDR2 SMNVEV (reference sequence). With V trimmed by 8 bases and J by 0 bases, 6 bases remained unmatched.

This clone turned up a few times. CDR3 region: CASGTPARGEQFF. In nucleotides, the CDR3 is TGCGCCAGCGGGACCCCTGCTCGGGGGGAGCAGTTCTTC. This chain uses TRBV5-1 with TRBJ2-1, with D possibly TRBD2 on 6 matching bases. V gave up 7 bases and J gave up 10 bases, with 18 bases separating them. Germline lookup yields CDR1 SGHRS and CDR2 YFSETQ. The CDR3 has 13 residues.

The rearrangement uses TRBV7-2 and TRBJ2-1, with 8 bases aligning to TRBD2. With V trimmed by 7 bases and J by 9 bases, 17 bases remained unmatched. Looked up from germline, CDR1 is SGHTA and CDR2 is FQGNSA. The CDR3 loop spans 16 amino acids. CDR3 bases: TGTGCCAGCACCCCTCCGGGGGTAGCGGGGAAGGCTGAGCAGTTCTTC. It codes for CASTPPGVAGKAEQFF. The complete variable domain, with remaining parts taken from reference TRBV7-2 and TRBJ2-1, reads GAGVSQSPSNKVTEKGKDVELRCDPISGHTALYWYRQSLGQGLEFLIYFQGNSAPDKSGLPSDRFSAERTGGSVSTLTIQRTQQEDSAVYLCASTPPGVAGKAEQFFGPGTRLTVL.

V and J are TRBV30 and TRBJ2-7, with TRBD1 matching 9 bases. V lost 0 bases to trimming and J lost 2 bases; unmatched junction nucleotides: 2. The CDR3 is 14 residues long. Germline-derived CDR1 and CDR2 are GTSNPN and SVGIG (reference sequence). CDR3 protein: CAWSVTGGAYEQYF. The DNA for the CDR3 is TGTGCCTGGAGTGTGACAGGGGGGGCCTACGAGCAGTACTTC.

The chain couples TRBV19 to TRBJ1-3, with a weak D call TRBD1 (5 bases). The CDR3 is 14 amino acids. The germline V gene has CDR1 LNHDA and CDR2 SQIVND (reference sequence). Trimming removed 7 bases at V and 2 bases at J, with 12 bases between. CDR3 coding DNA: TGTGCCAGTACCCCTGGGGCAGCTGGAAACACCATATATTTT. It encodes CASTPGAAGNTIYF.

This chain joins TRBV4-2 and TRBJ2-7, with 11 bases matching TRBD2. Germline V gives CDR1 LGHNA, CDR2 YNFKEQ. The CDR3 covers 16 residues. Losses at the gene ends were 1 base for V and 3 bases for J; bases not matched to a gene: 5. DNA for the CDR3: TGTGCCAGCAGCCAAGGTTTAGCGGGGGGGAACTACGAGCAGTACTTC. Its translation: CASSQGLAGGNYEQYF.

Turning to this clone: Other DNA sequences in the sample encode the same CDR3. The DNA for the CDR3 is TGTGCCACCAGCAGAGAGGGGGGGAGCTCCTACGAGCAGTACTTC. Protein: CATSREGGSSYEQYF. The chain recombines TRBV15 with TRBJ2-7; 7 bases are a match to TRBD2. The germline CDR1 and CDR2 sequences are LNHNV and YYDKDF (reference sequence). CDR3 size: 15 residues. V lost 0 bases to trimming and J lost 0 bases; unmatched junction nucleotides: 2.

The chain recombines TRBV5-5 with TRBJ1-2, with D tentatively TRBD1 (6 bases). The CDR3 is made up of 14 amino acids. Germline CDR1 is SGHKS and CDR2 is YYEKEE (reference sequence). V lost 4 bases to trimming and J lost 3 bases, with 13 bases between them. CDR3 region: CASSLRGSDYGYTF. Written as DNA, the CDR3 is TGTGCCAGCAGCCTTAGGGGGTCCGACTATGGCTACACCTTC.

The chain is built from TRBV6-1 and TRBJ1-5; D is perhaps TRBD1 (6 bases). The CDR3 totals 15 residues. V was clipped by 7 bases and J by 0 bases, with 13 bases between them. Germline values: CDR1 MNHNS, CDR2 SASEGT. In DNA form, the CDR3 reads TGTGCCAGCATCCTTGGGGGCAATAGCAATCAGCCCCAGCATTTT. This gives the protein CASILGGNSNQPQHF.

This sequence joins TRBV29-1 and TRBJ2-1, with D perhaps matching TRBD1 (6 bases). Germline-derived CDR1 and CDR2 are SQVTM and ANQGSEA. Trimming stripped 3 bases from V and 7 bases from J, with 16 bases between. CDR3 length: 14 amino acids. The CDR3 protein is CSVDGTMGSNEQFF. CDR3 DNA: TGCAGCGTTGACGGGACAATGGGCTCAAATGAGCAGTTCTTC.

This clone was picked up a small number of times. CDR3 in DNA: TGCAGCGCCTCCCAGCAGGGCTCCTACAATGAGCAGTTCTTC. It codes for CSASQQGSYNEQFF. The chain has TRBV29-1 and TRBJ2-1; D is possibly TRBD1 (5 bases). Trimming removed 7 bases at V and 0 bases at J, with 13 bases between. The CDR3 consists of 14 residues. Germline loops: CDR1 SQVTM, CDR2 ANQGSEA.